This T cell receptor beta chain originates from a study of regulatory T cells in long-lasting Graves disease. The study's findings and limits: Peripheral blood, not thyroid tissue, was the sole material studied.

As concerns this clonotype: Its antigen is as yet unknown. This may be a read error: a much more frequent sequence differs by one nucleotide.

Time point noted: newly diagnosed GD, antithyroid drugs for less than 3 months. Making the TCR library involved RNA that had been extracted from PBMCs. Germline CDR1 MNHGY, CDR2 SVAAGI. V was trimmed by 3 bases and J by 0 bases, leaving 11 bases between them. The CDR3 is 15 residues long. Assembly of TCR beta libraries relied on iRepertoire HTBI primers together with Arm-PCR of CDR3 regions. A single record per CDR3 protein comes from TCRdb applying MiXCR to the multiplex PCR reads. The sample has 350,000 to 500,000 distinct CDR3 sequences, 12% to 15% seen once. These data also featured in a second study, about T cells in Graves' hyperthyroidism and ophthalmopathy.

The origin of this receptor is a woman aged 45-60 years with Graves disease. The chain joins TRBV6-9 to TRBJ1-2; D is uncertain. The starting material was peripheral blood mononuclear cells (PBMCs), obtained at new diagnosis, from a patient treated with antithyroid drugs. CDR3: CASSYVGRANYGYTF. CDR3 sequence (DNA): TGTGCCAGCAGTTACGTCGGCAGAGCTAACTATGGCTACACCTTC.